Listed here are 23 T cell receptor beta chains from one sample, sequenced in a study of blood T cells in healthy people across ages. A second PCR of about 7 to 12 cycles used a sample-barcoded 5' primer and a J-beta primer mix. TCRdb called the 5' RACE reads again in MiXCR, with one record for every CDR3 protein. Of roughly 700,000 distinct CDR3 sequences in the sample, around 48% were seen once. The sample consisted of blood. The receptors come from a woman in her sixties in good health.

The CDR3 coding sequence is TGCAGTGCTAGAGTCCTATCCGGACAGGGGGCGCCGGGCTACACCTTC. Translation: CSARVLSGQGAPGYTF. The V call is TRBV20-1, the J call TRBJ1-2, with 11 bases lining up with TRBD1. The V gene's germline CDR1 is DFQATT and CDR2 SNEGSKA (reference sequence). V trimming: 1 base; J trimming: 8 bases; junction bases outside the gene matches: 12. The CDR3 has 16 amino acids.

CDR3 DNA sequence: TGTGCCAGCAAACCACAACCGGGACTCAGCACAGATACGCAGTATTTT. It codes for CASKPQPGLSTDTQYF. This chain links TRBV2 with TRBJ2-3, with D maybe TRBD2 (6 bases). This CDR3 is 16 amino acids long. The germline V gene encodes CDR1 SNHLY and CDR2 FYNNEI. Trimming left V 7 bases short and J 0 bases short, with 17 bases between.

In DNA form, the CDR3 reads TGCGCCAGCAGCCAAGAGCTGGGACACAATTCACCCCTCCACTTT. Protein: CASSQELGHNSPLHF. This sequence joins TRBV4-3 and TRBJ1-6; D possibly corresponds to TRBD1 (6 bases). Between the trimmed V and J ends, which lost 0 bases and 7 bases, there was a span of 10 bases. Germline V gene data show CDR1 as LGHNA and CDR2 as YSLEER. The CDR3 runs 15 residues.

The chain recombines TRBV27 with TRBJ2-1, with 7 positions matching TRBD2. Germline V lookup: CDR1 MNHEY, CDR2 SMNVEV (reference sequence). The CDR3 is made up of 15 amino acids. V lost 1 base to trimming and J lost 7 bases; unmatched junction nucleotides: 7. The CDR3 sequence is CASSLYGGSVNEQFF. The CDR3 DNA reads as TGTGCCAGCAGTTTATATGGCGGGAGTGTTAATGAGCAGTTCTTC.

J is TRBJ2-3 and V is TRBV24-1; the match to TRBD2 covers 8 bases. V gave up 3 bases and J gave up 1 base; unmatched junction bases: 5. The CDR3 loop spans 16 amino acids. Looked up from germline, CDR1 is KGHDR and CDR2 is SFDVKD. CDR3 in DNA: TGTGCCACCAGTGATAGCGGGAGTCGGGGCACAGATACGCAGTATTTT. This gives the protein CATSDSGSRGTDTQYF.

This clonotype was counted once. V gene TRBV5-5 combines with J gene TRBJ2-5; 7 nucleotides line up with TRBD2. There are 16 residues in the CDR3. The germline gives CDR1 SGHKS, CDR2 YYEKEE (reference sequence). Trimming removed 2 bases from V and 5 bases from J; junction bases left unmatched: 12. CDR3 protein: CASSFYGTTRGETQYF. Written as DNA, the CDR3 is TGTGCCAGCAGCTTTTACGGGACCACGCGGGGGGAGACCCAGTACTTC.

This chain's CDR3 is CASSAGDACNEQFF. The CDR3 bases are TGTGCCAGCAGCGCAGGGGACGCCTGCAATGAGCAGTTCTTC. This sequence joins TRBV9 and TRBJ2-1; a possible D gene is TRBD1 (6 bases). V was cut by 3 bases and J by 6 bases, with 13 bases left in between. The germline CDR1 and CDR2 sequences are SGDLS and YYNGEE. This CDR3 is 14 amino acids long.

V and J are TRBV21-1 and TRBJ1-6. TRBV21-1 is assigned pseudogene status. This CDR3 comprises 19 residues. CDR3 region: CASSKAVGKRDGYNSPLHF. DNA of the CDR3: TGTGCCAGCAGCAAAGCTGTGGGAAAAAGGGATGGGTATAATTCACCCCTCCACTTT.

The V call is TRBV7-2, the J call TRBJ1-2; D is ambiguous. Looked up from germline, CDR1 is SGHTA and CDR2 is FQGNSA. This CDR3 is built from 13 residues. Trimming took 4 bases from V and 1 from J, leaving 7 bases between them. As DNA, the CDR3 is TGTGCCAGCAGCTGGACCAGTAACTATGGCTACACCTTC. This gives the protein CASSWTSNYGYTF.

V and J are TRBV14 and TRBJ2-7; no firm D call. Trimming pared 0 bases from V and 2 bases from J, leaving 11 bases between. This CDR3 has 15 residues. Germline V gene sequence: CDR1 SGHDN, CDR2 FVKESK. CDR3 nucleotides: TGTGCCAGCAGCCAAGAGGGGTACAGCACCTACGAGCAGTACTTC. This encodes CASSQEGYSTYEQYF.

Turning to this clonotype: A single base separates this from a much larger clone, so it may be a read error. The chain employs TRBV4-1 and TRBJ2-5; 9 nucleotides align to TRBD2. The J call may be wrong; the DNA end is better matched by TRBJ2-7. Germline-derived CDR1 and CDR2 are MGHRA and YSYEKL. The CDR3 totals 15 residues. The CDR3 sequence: CASSQDSSGDDEQYF. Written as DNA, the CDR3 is TGCGCCAGCAGCCAAGATTCTAGCGGGGACGACGAGCAGTACTTC.

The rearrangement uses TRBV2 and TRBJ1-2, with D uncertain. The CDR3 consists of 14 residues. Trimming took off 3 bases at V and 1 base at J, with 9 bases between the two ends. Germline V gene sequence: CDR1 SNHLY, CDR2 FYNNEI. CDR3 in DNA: TGTGCCAGCAGTGAGGGAGGCCTTAACTATGGCTACACCTTC. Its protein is CASSEGGLNYGYTF.

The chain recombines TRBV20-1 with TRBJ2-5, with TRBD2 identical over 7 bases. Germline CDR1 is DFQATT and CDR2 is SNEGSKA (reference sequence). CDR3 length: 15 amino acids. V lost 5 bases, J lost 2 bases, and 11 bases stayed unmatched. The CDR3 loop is CSAPDGASGQETQYF. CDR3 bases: TGCAGTGCTCCTGATGGGGCTAGCGGTCAAGAGACCCAGTACTTC.

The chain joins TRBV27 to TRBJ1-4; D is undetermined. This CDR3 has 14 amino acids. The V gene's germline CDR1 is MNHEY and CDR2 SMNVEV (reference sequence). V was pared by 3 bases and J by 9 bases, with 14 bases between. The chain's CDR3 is CASSFQQKPQKLFF. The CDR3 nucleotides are TGTGCCAGCAGTTTTCAACAGAAACCCCAAAAACTGTTTTTT.

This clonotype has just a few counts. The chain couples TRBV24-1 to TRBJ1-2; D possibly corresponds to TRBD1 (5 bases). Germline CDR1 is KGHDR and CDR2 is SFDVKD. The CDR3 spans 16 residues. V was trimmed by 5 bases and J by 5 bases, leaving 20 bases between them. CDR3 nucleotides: TGTGCCACCAGTGCTTCCAAGGGGCCGGTGGGTTATGGCTACACCTTC. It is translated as CATSASKGPVGYGYTF.

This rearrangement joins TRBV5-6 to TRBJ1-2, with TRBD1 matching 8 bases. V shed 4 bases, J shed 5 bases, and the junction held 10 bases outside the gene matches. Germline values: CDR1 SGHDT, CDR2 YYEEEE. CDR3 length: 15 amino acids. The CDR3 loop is CASSHGPGTGYGYTF. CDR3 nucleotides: TGTGCCAGCAGCCACGGGCCCGGGACAGGTTATGGCTACACCTTC.

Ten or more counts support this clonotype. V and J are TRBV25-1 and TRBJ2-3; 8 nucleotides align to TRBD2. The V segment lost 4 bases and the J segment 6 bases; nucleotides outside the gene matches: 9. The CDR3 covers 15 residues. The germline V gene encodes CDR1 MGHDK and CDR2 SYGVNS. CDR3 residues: CASSVRAGARDTQYF. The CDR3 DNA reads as TGTGCCAGCAGTGTGAGAGCGGGAGCGCGGGATACGCAGTATTTT. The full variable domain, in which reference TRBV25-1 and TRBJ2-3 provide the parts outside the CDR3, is EADIYQTPRYLVIGTGKKITLECSQTMGHDKMYWYQQDPGMELHLIHYSYGVNSTEKGDLSSESTVSRIRTEHFPLTLESARPSHTSQYLCASSVRAGARDTQYFGPGTRLTVL.

The DNA of the CDR3 is TGTGCCAGCAGCCCGCCGGCCAGGGGGAACACTGAAGCTTTCTTT. It specifies CASSPPARGNTEAFF. This sequence joins TRBV7-2 and TRBJ1-1, with D possibly being TRBD1 (6 bases). The germline gives CDR1 SGHTA, CDR2 FQGNSA. The CDR3 runs 15 residues. The V end lost 5 bases, the J end lost 1 base, and 14 bases lay between the germline ends.

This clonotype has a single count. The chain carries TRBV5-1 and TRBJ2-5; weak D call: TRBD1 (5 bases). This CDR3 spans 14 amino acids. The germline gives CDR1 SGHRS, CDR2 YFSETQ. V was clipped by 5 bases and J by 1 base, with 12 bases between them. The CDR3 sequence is CASRREQVQETQYF. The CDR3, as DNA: TGCGCCAGCAGGCGTGAACAGGTCCAAGAGACCCAGTACTTC.

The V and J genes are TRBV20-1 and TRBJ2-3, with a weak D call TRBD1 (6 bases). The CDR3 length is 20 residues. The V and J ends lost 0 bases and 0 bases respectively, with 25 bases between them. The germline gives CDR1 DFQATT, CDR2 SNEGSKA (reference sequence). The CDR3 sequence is CSARDMGPRGYLASTDTQYF. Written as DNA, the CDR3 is TGCAGTGCTAGAGATATGGGGCCTAGGGGGTATTTAGCTAGCACAGATACGCAGTATTTT.

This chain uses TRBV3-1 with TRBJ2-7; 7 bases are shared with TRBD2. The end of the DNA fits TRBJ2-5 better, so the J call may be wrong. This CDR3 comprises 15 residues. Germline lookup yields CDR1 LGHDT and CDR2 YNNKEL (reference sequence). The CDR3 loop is CASSQDLGGRGTQYF. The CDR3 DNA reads TGTGCCAGCAGCCAAGATCTGGGAGGGAGGGGGACCCAGTACTTC.

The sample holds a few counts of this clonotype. The CDR3 region is CASSPTVSGANVLTF. CDR3 sequence (DNA): TGTGCCAGCAGCCCAACAGTCTCTGGGGCCAACGTCCTGACTTTC. This sequence joins TRBV9 and TRBJ2-6; no reliable D call. Per germline, CDR1 SGDLS and CDR2 YYNGEE. The V end lost 4 bases, the J end lost 0 bases, and 8 bases lay between the germline ends. This CDR3 spans 15 amino acids. The full variable domain, completed using reference TRBV9 and TRBJ2-6, is DSGVTQTPKHLITATGQRVTLRCSPRSGDLSVYWYQQSLDQGLQFLIQYYNGEERAKGNILERFSAQQFPDLHSELNLSSLELGDSALYFCASSPTVSGANVLTFGAGSRLTVL.

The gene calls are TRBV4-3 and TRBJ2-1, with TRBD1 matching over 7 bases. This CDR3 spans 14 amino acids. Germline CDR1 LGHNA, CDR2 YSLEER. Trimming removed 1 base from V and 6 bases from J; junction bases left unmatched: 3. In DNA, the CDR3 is TGCGCCAGCAGCCAAGTAGGGACAGTCAATGAGCAGTTCTTC. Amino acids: CASSQVGTVNEQFF.